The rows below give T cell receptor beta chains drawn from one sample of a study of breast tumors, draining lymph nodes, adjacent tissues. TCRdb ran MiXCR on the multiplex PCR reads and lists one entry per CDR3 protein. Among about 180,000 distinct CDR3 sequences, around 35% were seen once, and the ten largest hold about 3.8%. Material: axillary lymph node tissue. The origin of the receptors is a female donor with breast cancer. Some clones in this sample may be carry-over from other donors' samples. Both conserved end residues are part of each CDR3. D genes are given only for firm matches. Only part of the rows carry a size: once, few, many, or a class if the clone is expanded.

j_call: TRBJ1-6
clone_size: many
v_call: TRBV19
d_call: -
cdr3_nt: TGTGCCAGTAGGCGGCAGGGGAGTAATTCACCCCTCCACTTT
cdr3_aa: CASRRQGSNSPLHF

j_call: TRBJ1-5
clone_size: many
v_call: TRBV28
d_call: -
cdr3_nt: TGTGCCAGCAGTGAAACAGCGGGTGGGCGCCGGCATTTT
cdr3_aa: CASSETAGGRRHF

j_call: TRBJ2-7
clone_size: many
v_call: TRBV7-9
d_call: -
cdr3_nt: TGTGCCAGCAGCTTAGATAGGGCTGGTAACGAGCAGTACTTC
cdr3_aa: CASSLDRAGNEQYF

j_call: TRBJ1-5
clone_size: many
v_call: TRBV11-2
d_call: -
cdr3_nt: TGTGCCAGCAGCCTGCGACAGGCCAATCAGCCCCAGCATTTT
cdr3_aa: CASSLRQANQPQHF

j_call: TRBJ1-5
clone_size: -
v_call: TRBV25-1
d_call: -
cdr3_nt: TGTGCCAGCAGTGAATGGCTACAGGGATTGCAGCCCCAGCATTTT
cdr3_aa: CASSEWLQGLQPQHF

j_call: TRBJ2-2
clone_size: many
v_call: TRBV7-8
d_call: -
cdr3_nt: TGTGCCAGCAGCTTACGAGGTGGGGACACCGGGGAGCTGTTTTTT
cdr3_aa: CASSLRGGDTGELFF

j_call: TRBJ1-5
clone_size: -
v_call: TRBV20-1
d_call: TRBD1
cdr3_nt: TGCAGTGCCGGGACAGGGGGCGGCCGCAATCAGCCCCAGCATTTT
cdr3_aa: CSAGTGGGRNQPQHF

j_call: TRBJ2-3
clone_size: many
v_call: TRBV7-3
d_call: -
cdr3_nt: TGTGCCAGCAGCTTAAGTGGGTTGGGGGGTAGTGATACGCAGTATTTT
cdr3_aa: CASSLSGLGGSDTQYF

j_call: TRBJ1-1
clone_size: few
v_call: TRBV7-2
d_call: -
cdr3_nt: TGTGCCAGCAGCCGGTACCTGGCCGAAGCTTTCTTT
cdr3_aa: CASSRYLAEAFF

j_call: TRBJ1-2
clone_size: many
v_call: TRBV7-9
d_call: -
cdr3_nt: TGTGCCAGCAGCTTAGCCTGGGGCGGGAGCTATGGCTACCCCTTC
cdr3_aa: CASSLAWGGSYGYPF

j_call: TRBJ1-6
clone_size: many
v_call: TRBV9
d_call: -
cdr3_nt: TGTGCCAGCAGCAACTCTTTTGTAGATTCACCCCTCCACTTT
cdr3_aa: CASSNSFVDSPLHF

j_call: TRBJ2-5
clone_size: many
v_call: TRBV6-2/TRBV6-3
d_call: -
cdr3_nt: TGTGCCAGCAGTCGGCGACGGGATACCCCACAAGAGACCCAGTACTTC
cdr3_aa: CASSRRRDTPQETQYF

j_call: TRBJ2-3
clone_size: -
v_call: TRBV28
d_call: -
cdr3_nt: TGTGCCAGCAGAGCTAGCGTAAGCACAGATACGCAGTATTTT
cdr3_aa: CASRASVSTDTQYF

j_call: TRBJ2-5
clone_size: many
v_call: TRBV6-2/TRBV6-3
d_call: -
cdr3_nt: TGTGCCAGCAGCCCTGGATCACGCGGAAAGACCCAGTACTTC
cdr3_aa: CASSPGSRGKTQYF

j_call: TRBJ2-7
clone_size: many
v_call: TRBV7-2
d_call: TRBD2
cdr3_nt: TGTGCCAGCAGCTTAATTGGGACTAGCGGCACCTACGAGCAGTACTTC
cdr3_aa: CASSLIGTSGTYEQYF

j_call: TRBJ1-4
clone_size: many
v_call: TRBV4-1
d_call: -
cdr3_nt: TGCGCCAGCAGCCAAGTTGGGGACGGAAGGTACAAACTGTTTTTT
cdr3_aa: CASSQVGDGRYKLFF

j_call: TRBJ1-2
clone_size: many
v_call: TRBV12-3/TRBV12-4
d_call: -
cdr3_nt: TGTGCCAGCAGCCCGGGGGCCATCTATGGCTACACCTTC
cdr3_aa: CASSPGAIYGYTF

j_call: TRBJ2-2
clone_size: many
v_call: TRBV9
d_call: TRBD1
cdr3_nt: TGTGCCAGCAGCGCTCAGGGGGCGGTCGGGGAGCTGTTTTTT
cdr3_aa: CASSAQGAVGELFF

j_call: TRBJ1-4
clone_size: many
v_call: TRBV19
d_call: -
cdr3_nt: TGTGCCAGTAGTATTTCCGGACAGCCTAATGAAAAACTGTTTTTT
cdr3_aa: CASSISGQPNEKLFF

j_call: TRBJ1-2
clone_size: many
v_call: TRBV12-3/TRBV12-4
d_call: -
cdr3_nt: TGTGCCAGCAGCCCCAAAGGTGCCACCGGGATCTATGGCCACACCTTC
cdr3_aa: CASSPKGATGIYGHTF

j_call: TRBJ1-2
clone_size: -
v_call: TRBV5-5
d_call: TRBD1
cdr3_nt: TGTGCCAGCAGCAAGGGACAGGGGTGGGGAGAGCAGGGAGTAGGGTACACCTTC
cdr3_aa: CASSKGQGWGEQGVGYTF

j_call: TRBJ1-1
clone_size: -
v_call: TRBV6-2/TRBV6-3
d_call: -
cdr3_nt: TGTGCCAGCAGTCAACAGAATAGGAACACTGAAGCTTTCTTT
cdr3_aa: CASSQQNRNTEAFF

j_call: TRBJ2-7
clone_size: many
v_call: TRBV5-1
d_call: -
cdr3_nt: TGCGCCAGCAGCCTGGGGGAGGGGGTGGTTTACGAGCAGTACTTC
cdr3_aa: CASSLGEGVVYEQYF